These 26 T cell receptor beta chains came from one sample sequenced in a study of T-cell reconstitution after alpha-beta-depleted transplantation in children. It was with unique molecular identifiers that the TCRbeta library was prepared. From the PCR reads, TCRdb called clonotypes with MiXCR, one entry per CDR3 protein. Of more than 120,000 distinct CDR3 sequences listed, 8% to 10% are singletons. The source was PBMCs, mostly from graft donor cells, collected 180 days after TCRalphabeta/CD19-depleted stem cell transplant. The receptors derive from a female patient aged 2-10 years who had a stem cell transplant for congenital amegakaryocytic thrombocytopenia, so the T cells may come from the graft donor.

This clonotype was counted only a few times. This CDR3 is CASSLGFF. In DNA, the CDR3 is TGTGCCAGCAGCCTGGGGTTCTTC. The chain has TRBV7-9 and TRBJ2-1; D ambiguous. CDR3 length: 8 amino acids. Trimming pared 5 bases from V and 15 bases from J, leaving 5 bases between. The germline V gene encodes CDR1 SEHNR and CDR2 FQNEAQ (reference sequence).

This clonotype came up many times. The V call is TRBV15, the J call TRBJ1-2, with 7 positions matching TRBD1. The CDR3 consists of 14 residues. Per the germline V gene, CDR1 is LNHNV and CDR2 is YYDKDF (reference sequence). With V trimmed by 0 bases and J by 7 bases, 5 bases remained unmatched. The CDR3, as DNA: TGTGCCACCAGCAGAGATAGGCCAGGGGGTGGCTACACCTTC. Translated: CATSRDRPGGGYTF.

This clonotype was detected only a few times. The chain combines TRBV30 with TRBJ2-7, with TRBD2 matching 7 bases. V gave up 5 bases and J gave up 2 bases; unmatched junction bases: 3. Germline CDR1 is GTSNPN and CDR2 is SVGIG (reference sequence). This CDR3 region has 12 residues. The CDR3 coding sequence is TGTGCCTGGGGGACTACGACCTACGAGCAGTACTTC. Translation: CAWGTTTYEQYF.

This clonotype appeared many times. The CDR3 DNA reads as TGCGCCAGCAGCTTTGGGCAGGAGGATGGCTACACCTTC. Protein: CASSFGQEDGYTF. This chain uses TRBV5-1 with TRBJ1-2; D is unresolved. Germline CDR1 and CDR2: SGHRS and YFSETQ. V was cut by 2 bases and J by 6 bases, with 11 bases left in between. The CDR3 contains 13 residues.

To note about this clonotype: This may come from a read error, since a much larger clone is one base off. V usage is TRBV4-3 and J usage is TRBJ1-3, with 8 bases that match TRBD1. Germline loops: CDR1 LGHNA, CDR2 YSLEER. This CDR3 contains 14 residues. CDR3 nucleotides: TGCGCCAGGAGCCAAGGGACAGGCGGAAACACCATATATTTT. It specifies CARSQGTGGNTIYF.

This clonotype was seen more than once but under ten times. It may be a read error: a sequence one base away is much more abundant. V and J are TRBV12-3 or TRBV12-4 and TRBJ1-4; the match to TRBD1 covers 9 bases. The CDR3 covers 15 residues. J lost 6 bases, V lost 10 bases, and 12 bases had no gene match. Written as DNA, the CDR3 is TGTGCCAACAGCTGGGGACAGGGCTTGGATGAAAAACTGTTTTTT. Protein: CANSWGQGLDEKLFF.

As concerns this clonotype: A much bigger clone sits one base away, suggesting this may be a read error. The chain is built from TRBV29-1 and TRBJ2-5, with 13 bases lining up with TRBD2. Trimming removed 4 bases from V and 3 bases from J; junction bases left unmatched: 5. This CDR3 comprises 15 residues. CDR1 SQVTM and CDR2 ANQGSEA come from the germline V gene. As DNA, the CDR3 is TGCAGCGTTGGGACTAGCGGGAGAGGAAAAGAGACCCAGTACTTC. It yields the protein CSVGTSGRGKETQYF. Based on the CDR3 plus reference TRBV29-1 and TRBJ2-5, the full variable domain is SAVISQKPSRDICQRGTSLTIQCQVDSQVTMMFWYRQQPGQSLTLIATANQGSEATYESGFVIDKFPISRPNLTFSTLTVSNMSPEDSSIYLCSVGTSGRGKETQYFGPGTRLLVL.

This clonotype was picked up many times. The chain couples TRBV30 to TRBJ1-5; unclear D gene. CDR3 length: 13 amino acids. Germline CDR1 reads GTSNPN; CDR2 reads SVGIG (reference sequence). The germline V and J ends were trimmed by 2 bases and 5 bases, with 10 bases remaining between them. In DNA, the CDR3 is TGTGCCTGGAGTATCGGAGGCCATCAGCCCCAGCATTTT. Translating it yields CAWSIGGHQPQHF. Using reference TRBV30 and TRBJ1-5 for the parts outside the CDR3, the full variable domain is SQTIHQWPATLVQPVGSPLSLECTVEGTSNPNLYWYRQAAGRGLQLLFYSVGIGQISSEVPQNLSASRPQDRQFILSSKKLLLSDSGFYLCAWSIGGHQPQHFGDGTRLSIL.

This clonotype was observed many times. The CDR3 here is CASSPGQGFGANVLTF. As DNA, the CDR3 is TGTGCCAGCAGCCCAGGACAGGGGTTTGGGGCCAACGTCCTGACTTTC. V gene TRBV7-8 combines with J gene TRBJ2-6; TRBD1 aligns across 9 bases. Germline V gives CDR1 SGHVS, CDR2 FQNEAQ. Trimming cost V 5 bases and J 3 bases; bases outside gene matches: 5. The CDR3 is made up of 16 amino acids.

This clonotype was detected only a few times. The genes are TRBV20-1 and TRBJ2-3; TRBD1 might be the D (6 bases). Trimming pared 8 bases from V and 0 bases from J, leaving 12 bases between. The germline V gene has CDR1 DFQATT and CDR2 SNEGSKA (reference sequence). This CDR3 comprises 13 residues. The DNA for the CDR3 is TGCAGTATCCAGGGGAGAAGCACAGATACGCAGTATTTT. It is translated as CSIQGRSTDTQYF.

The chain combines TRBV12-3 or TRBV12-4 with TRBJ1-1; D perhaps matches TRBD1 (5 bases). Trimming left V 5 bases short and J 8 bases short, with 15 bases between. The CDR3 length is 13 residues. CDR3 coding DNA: TGTGCCAGCAGTCGGGGGGGGGTTGTGGAAGCTTTCTTT. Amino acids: CASSRGGVVEAFF.

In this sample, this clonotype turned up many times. CDR3 amino acids: CASSFREYGASTF. As DNA, the CDR3 is TGTGCCAGCAGTTTTCGGGAGTACGGGGCTAGCACCTTC. The J gene is TRBJ1-2, the V gene TRBV12-3 or TRBV12-4; TRBD1 is a possible D gene (5 bases). V was pared by 3 bases and J by 13 bases, with 18 bases between. The CDR3 is 13 amino acids.

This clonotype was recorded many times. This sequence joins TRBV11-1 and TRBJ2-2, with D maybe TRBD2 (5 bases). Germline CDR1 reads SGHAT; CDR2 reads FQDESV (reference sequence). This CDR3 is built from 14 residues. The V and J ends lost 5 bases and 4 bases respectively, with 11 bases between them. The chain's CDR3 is CASSRGLPTGELFF. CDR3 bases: TGTGCCAGCAGCCGCGGACTCCCCACCGGGGAGCTGTTTTTT.

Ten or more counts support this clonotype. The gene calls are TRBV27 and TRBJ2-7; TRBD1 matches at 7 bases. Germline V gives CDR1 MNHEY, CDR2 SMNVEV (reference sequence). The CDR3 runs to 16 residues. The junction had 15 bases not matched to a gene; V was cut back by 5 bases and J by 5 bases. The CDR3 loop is CASSMDRPPSVNEQYF. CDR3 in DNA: TGTGCCAGCAGTATGGACAGGCCCCCGTCTGTTAACGAGCAGTACTTC.

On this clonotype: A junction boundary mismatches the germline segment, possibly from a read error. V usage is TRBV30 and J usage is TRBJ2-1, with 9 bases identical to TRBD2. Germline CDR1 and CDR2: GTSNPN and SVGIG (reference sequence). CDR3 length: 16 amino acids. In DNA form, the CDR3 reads TGTGCCTGTAGTGTACGAGGCGGGGGGGCATTTAATGAGCAGTTCTTC. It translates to CACSVRGGGAFNEQFF. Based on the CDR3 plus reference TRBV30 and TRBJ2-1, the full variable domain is SQTIHQWPATLVQPVGSPLSLECTVEGTSNPNLYWYRQAAGRGLQLLFYSVGIGQISSEVPQNLSASRPQDRQFILSSKKLLLSDSGFYLCACSVRGGGAFNEQFFGPGTRLTVL.

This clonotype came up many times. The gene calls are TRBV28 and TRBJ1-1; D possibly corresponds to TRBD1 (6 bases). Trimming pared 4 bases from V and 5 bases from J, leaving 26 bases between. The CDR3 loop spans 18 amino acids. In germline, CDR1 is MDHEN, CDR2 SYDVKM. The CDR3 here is CASSSVGFLGGRRTEAFF. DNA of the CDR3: TGTGCCAGCAGTTCTGTAGGATTTCTCGGGGGGCGTAGGACTGAAGCTTTCTTT.

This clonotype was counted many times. CDR3 sequence: CASSLFQGANEKLFF. In nucleotides, the CDR3 is TGTGCCAGCAGTTTATTTCAGGGGGCTAATGAAAAACTGTTTTTT. V and J are TRBV28 and TRBJ1-4; 7 positions agree with TRBD1. The CDR3 is made up of 15 amino acids. Trimming at V came to 1 base and at J to 3 bases, leaving 2 bases not matched to a gene. CDR1 and CDR2 (germline): MDHEN, SYDVKM. The full variable domain, with the rest looked up from reference TRBV28 and TRBJ1-4, is DVKVTQSSRYLVKRTGEKVFLECVQDMDHENMFWYRQDPGLGLRLIYFSYDVKMKEKGDIPEGYSVSREKKERFSLILESASTNQTSMYLCASSLFQGANEKLFFGSGTQLSVL.

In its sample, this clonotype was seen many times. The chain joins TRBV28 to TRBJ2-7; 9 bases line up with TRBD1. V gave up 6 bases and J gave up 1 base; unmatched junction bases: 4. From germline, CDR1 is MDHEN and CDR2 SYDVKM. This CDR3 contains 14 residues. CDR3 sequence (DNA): TGTGCCAGCAGGGACAGGGGTGGTTCCTACGAGCAGTACTTC. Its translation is CASRDRGGSYEQYF.

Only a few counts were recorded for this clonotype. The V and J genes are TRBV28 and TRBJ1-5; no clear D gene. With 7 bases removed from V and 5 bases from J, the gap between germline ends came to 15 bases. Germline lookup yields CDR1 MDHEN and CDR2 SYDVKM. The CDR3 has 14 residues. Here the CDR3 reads CASTSSGGYQPQHF. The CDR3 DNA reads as TGTGCCAGCACCTCCTCTGGAGGTTATCAGCCCCAGCATTTT.

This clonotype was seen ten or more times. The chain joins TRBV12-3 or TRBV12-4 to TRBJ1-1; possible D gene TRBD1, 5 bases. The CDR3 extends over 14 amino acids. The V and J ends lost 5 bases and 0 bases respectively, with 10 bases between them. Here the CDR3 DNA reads TGTGCCAGCAGTCCCACAGGAGTGAACACTGAAGCTTTCTTT. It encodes CASSPTGVNTEAFF.

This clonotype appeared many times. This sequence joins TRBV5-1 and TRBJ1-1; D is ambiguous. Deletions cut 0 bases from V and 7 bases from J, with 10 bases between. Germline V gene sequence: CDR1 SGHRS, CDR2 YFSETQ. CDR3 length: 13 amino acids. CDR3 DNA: TGCGCCAGCAGCTTGGCTCCGCGGCTTGAAGCTTTCTTT. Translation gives CASSLAPRLEAFF.

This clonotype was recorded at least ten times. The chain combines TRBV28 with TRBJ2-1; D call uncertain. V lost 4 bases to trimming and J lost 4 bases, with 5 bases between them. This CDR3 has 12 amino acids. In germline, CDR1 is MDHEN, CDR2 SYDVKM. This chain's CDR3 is CASSSRYNEQFF. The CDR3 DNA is TGTGCCAGCAGTTCTAGATACAATGAGCAGTTCTTC.

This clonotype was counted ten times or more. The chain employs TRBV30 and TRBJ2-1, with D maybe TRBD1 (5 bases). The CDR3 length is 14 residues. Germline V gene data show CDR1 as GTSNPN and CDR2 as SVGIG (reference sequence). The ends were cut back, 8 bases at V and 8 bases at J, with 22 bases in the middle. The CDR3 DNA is TGTGCCCGATCGGGCAGGGTGGGGTGGGATGAGCAGTTCTTC. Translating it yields CARSGRVGWDEQFF.

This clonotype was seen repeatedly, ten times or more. CDR3 DNA sequence: TGTGCCAGCAGCTTGGGGTCCAGGCCCTATGGCTACACCTTC. Protein product: CASSLGSRPYGYTF. The V call is TRBV5-6, the J call TRBJ1-2; D is unresolved. The CDR3 length is 14 residues. V was cut by 0 bases and J by 4 bases, with 10 bases left in between. CDR1 SGHDT and CDR2 YYEEEE come from the germline V gene.

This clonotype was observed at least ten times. CDR3 nucleotides: TGCAGTGCTCGATTACCGGGACAGTTGTTCACAGATACGCAGTATTTT. It yields the protein CSARLPGQLFTDTQYF. The V call is TRBV20-1, the J call TRBJ2-3; 7 bases line up with TRBD1. CDR3 size: 16 residues. Germline CDR1 is DFQATT and CDR2 is SNEGSKA (reference sequence). V lost 5 bases, J lost 2 bases, and 13 bases stayed unmatched.

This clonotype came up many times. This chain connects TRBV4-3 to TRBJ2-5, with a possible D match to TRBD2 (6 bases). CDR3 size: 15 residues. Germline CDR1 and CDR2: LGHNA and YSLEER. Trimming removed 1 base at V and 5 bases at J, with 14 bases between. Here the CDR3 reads CASSQGTGVGETQYF. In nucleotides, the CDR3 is TGCGCCAGCAGCCAAGGAACGGGAGTTGGGGAGACCCAGTACTTC.